This T cell receptor beta chain was recovered during a study of T-cell memory formation after mild COVID-19. Germline V gene lookup returns CDR1 MDHEN and CDR2 SYDVKM. Trimming cost V 8 bases and J 6 bases, with 13 bases left between them. The CDR3 covers 12 residues. Whole-study results and caveats: Mainly CM and EM harbored the contracting CD4+ clones; mainly EMRA harbored the CD8+ ones. The authors left the SARS-CoV-2 specificity of second-wave clones peaking on day 37 unconfirmed.

One entry per CDR3 protein, called by TCRdb with MiXCR from the 5' RACE reads. The sample records a few hundred thousand distinct CDR3 sequences, roughly an eighth being singletons. This clonotype showed up just a few times. The target antigen is unknown. This receptor was taken from a man between 18 and 29 years old who had mild COVID-19 (a few samples of this study predate the infection). Cell type and time point are not known. Sequencing was done on a sample of PBMCs or a T cell subset sorted from them (not recorded which). The chain combines TRBV28 with TRBJ2-5; D call uncertain. The CDR3 loop is CASREGGKTQYF. CDR3 bases: TGTGCCAGCCGTGAAGGTGGAAAGACCCAGTACTTC.